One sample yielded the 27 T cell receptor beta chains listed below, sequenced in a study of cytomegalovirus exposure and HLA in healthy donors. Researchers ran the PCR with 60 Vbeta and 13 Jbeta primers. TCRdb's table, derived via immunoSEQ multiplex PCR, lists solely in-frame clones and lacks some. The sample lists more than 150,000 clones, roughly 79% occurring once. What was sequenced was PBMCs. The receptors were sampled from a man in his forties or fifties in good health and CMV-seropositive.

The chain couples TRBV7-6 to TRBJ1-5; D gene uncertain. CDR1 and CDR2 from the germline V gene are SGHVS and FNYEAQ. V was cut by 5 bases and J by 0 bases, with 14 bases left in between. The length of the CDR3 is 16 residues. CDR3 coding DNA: TGTGCCAGCAGCACCTCTACGGGGTATAGCAATCAGCCCCAGCATTTT. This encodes CASSTSTGYSNQPQHF.

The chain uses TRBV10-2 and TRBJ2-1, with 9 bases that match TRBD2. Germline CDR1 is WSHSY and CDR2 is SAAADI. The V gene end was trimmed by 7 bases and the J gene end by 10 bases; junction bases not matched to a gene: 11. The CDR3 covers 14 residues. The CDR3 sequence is CASNWLAGLGEQFF. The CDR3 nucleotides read TGCGCCAGCAACTGGCTAGCGGGGCTCGGGGAGCAGTTCTTC.

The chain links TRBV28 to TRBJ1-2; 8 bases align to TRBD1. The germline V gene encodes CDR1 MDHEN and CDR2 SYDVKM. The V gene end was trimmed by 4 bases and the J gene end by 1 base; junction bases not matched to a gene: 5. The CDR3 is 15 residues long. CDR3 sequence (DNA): TGTGCCAGCAGTTCCCAGACAGGGGTTAACTATGGCTACACCTTC. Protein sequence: CASSSQTGVNYGYTF.

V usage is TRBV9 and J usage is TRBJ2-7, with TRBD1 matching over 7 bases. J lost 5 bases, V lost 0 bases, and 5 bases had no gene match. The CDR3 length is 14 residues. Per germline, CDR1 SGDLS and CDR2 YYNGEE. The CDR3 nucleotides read TGTGCCAGCAGCGTAGGACAGGGCACAGACGAGCAGTACTTC. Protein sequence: CASSVGQGTDEQYF.

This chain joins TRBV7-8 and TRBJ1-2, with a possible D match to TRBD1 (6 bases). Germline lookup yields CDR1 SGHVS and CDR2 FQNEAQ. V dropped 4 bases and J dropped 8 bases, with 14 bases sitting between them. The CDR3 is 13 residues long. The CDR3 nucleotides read TGTGCCAGCAGCTCAGGGGACGGTTACGGCTACACCTTC. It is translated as CASSSGDGYGYTF. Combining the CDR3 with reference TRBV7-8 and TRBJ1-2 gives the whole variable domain GAGVSQSPRYKVAKRGQDVALRCDPISGHVSLFWYQQALGQGPEFLTYFQNEAQLDKSGLPSDRFFAERPEGSVSTLKIQRTQQEDSAVYLCASSSGDGYGYTFGSGTRLTVV.

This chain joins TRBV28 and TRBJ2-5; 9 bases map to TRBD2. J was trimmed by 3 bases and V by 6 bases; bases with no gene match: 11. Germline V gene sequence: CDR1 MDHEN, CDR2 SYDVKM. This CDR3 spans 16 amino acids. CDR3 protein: CASRGRGGLKEETQYF. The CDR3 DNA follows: TGTGCCAGCAGGGGGCGGGGGGGCCTGAAGGAAGAGACCCAGTACTTC.

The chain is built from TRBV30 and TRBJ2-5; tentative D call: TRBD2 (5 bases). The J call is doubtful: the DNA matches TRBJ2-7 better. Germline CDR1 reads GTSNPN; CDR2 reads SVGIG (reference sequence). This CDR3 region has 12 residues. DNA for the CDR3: TGTGCCTGGAGTGTCGGGATCTACGAGCAGTACTTC. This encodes CAWSVGIYEQYF.

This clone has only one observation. CDR3 sequence reads: CASSTRQGIMTDTQYF. CDR3 sequence (DNA): TGTGCCAGTAGTACAAGACAGGGGATAATGACAGATACGCAGTATTTT. The rearrangement joins TRBV19 to TRBJ2-3, with TRBD1 matching 8 bases. Per germline, CDR1 LNHDA and CDR2 SQIVND (reference sequence). The length of the CDR3 is 16 residues. Unmatched junction bases numbered 9, after V lost 4 bases and J lost 3 bases. Combining the CDR3 with reference TRBV19 and TRBJ2-3 gives the whole variable domain DGGITQSPKYLFRKEGQNVTLSCEQNLNHDAMYWYRQDPGQGLRLIYYSQIVNDFQKGDIAEGYSVSREKKESFPLTVTSAQKNPTAFYLCASSTRQGIMTDTQYFGPGTRLTVL.

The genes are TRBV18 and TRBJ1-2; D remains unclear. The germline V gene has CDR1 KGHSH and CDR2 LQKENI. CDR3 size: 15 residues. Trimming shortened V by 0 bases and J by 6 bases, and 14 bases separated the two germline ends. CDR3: CASSPPPRTGDGYTF. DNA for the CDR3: TGTGCCAGCTCACCACCCCCCCGGACTGGGGATGGCTACACCTTC.

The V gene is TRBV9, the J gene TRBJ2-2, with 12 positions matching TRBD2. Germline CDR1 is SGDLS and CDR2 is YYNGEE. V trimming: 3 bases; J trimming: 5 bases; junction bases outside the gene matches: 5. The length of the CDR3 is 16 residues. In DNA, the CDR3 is TGTGCCAGCAGCGGCCTAGCGGGGGGGCTTACCGGGGAGCTGTTTTTT. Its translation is CASSGLAGGLTGELFF. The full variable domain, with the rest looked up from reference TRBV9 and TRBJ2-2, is DSGVTQTPKHLITATGQRVTLRCSPRSGDLSVYWYQQSLDQGLQFLIQYYNGEERAKGNILERFSAQQFPDLHSELNLSSLELGDSALYFCASSGLAGGLTGELFFGEGSRLTVL.

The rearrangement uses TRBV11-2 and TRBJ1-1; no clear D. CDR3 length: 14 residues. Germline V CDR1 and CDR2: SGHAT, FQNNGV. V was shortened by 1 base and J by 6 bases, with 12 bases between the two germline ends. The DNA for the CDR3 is TGTGCCAGCAGCTTAGTCGGATCGGGGTCTGAAGCTTTCTTT. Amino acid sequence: CASSLVGSGSEAFF.

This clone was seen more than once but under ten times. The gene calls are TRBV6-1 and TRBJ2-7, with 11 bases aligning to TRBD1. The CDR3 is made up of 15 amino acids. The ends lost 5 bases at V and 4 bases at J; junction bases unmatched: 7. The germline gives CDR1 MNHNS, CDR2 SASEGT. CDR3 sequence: CASSNPGQGVYEQYF. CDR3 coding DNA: TGTGCCAGCAGTAACCCGGGACAGGGGGTTTACGAGCAGTACTTC.

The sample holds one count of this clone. CDR3 sequence (DNA): TGTGCCAGCAGTTACTCTGCGAGTGAGCAGTTCTTC. This gives the protein CASSYSASEQFF. This chain links TRBV6-5 with TRBJ2-1; D not certain. The CDR3 is 12 residues long. CDR1 is MNHEY and CDR2 is SVGAGI in the germline V gene. V dropped 0 bases and J dropped 9 bases, with 6 bases sitting between them.

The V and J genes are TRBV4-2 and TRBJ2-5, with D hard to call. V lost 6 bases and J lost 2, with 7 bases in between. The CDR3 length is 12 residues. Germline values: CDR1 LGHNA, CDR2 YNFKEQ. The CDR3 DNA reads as TGTGCCAGCAGAAACGGTCAAGAGACCCAGTACTTC. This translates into CASRNGQETQYF.

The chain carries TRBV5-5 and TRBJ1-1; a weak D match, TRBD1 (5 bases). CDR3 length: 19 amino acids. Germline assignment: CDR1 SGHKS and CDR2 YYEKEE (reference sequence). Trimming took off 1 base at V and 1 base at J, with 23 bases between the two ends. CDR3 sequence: CASSLLLGAKSYKNTEAFF. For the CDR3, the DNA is TGTGCCAGCAGCTTGCTTCTAGGGGCCAAATCTTATAAGAACACTGAAGCTTTCTTT. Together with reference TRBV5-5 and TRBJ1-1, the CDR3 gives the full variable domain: DAGVTQSPTHLIKTRGQQVTLRCSPISGHKSVSWYQQVLGQGPQFIFQYYEKEERGRGNFPDRFSARQFPNYSSELNVNALLLGDSALYLCASSLLLGAKSYKNTEAFFGQGTRLTVV.

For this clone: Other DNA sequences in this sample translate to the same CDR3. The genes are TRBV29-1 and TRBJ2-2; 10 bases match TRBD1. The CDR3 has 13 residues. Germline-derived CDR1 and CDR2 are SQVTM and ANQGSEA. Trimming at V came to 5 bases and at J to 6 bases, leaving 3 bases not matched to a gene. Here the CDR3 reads CSVPGTGAGELFF. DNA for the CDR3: TGCAGCGTTCCCGGGACAGGGGCCGGGGAGCTGTTTTTT.

The CDR3 spells CASSPTRFTGELFF. Written as DNA, the CDR3 is TGTGCCAGCAGCCCTACGAGGTTCACCGGGGAGCTGTTTTTT. The rearrangement joins TRBV27 to TRBJ2-2; D gene ambiguous. With 6 bases removed from V and 4 bases from J, the gap between germline ends came to 12 bases. CDR1 is MNHEY and CDR2 is SMNVEV in the germline V gene (reference sequence). The CDR3 is 14 residues long.

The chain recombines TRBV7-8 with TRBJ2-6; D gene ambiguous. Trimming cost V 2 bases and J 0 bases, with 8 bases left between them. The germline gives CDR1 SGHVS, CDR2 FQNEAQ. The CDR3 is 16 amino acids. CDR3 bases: TGTGCCAGCAGCTTATCACGGGTCTCTGGGGCCAACGTCCTGACTTTC. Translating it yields CASSLSRVSGANVLTF.

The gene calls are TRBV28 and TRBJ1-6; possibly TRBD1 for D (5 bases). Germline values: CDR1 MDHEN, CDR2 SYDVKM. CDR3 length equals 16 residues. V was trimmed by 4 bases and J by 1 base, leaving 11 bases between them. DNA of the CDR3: TGTGCCAGCAGTTCCTCCGGGGGGTCCTATAATTCACCCCTCCACTTT. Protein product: CASSSSGGSYNSPLHF.

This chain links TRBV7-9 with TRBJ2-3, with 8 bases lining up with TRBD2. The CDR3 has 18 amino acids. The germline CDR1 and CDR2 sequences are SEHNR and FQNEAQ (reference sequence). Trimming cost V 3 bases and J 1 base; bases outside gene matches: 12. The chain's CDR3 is CASSFRRGDAIGTDTQYF. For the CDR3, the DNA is TGTGCCAGCAGCTTCCGGCGGGGGGACGCTATCGGCACAGATACGCAGTATTTT.

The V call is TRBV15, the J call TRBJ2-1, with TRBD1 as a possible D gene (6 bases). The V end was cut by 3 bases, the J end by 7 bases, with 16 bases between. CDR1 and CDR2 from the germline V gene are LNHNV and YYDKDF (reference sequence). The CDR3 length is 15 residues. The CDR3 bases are TGTGCCACCAGCAGCCCGGGACACCAAGAGAATGAGCAGTTCTTC. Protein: CATSSPGHQENEQFF.

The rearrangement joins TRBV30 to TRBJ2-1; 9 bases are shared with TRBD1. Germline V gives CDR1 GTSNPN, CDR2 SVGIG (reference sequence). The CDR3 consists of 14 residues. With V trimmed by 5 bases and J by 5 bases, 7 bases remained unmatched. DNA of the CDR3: TGTGCCTGGGGGACAGGGAGGAGACACAATGAGCAGTTCTTC. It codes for CAWGTGRRHNEQFF. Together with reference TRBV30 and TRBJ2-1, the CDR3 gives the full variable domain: SQTIHQWPATLVQPVGSPLSLECTVEGTSNPNLYWYRQAAGRGLQLLFYSVGIGQISSEVPQNLSASRPQDRQFILSSKKLLLSDSGFYLCAWGTGRRHNEQFFGPGTRLTVL.

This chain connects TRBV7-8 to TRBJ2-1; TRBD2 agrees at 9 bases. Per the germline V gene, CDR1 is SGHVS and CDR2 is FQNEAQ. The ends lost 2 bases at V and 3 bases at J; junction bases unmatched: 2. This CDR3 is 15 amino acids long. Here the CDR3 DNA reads TGTGCCAGCAGCTTATTAGCGGGGGACTACAATGAGCAGTTCTTC. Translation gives CASSLLAGDYNEQFF.

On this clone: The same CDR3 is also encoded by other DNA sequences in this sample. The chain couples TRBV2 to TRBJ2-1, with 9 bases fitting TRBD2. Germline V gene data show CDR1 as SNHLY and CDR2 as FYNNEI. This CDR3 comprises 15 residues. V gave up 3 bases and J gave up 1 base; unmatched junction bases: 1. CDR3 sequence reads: CASSDAGGSYNEQFF. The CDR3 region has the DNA TGTGCCAGCAGTGACGCGGGGGGGTCCTACAATGAGCAGTTCTTC. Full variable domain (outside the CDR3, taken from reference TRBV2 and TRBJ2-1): EPEVTQTPSHQVTQMGQEVILRCVPISNHLYFYWYRQILGQKVEFLVSFYNNEISEKSEIFDDQFSVERPDGSNFTLKIRSTKLEDSAMYFCASSDAGGSYNEQFFGPGTRLTVL.

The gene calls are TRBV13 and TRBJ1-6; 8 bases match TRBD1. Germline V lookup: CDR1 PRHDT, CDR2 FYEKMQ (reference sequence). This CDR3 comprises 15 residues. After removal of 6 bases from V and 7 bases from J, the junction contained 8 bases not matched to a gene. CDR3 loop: CASRIRRQGNSPLHF. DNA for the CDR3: TGTGCCAGCAGGATAAGGAGACAGGGGAATTCACCCCTCCACTTT.

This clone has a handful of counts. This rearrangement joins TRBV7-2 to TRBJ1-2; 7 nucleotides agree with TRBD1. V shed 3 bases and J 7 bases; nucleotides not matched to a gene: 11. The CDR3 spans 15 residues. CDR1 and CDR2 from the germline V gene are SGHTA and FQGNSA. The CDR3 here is CASSFRQGRYGGYTF. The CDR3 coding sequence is TGTGCCAGCAGCTTTCGACAGGGAAGATATGGTGGCTACACCTTC.

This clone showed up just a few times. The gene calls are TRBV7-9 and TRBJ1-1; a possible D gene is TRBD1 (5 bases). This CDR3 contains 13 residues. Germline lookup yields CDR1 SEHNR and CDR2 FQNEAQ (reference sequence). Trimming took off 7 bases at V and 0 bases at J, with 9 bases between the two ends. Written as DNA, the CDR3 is TGTGCCAGCACCTGGACAATGAACACTGAAGCTTTCTTT. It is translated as CASTWTMNTEAFF.